The subject of this entry is one T cell receptor (beta chain). The record originates from a study of T cell changes during pregnancy in multiple sclerosis. TCRdb's copy holds only in-frame clones and misses some; the assay was immunoSEQ multiplex PCR. The repertoire holds tens of thousands of clones, with 92% as singletons. CDR1 and CDR2 (germline): SGHVS, FQNEAQ. The V gene lost 0 bases and the J gene lost 4 bases, with 17 bases spanning the gap. This CDR3 contains 17 residues. This clonotype was obtained from a female donor in good health, enrolled as a control in a pregnancy study. The gene calls are TRBV7-8 and TRBJ2-3, with D perhaps matching TRBD2 (6 bases). Specimen: CD4+ T cells from peripheral blood mononuclear cells, collected after pregnancy. CDR3 loop: CASSLAEGRGLADTQYF. DNA of the CDR3: TGTGCCAGCAGCTTAGCGGAGGGTCGTGGGTTAGCAGATACGCAGTATTTT.